Following are 14 T cell receptor beta chains from one sample sequenced in a study of blood T cell repertoires in COVID-19. Assay: immunoSEQ multiplex PCR; the TCRdb copy retains only in-frame clones and omits some. The repertoire consists of hundreds of thousands of clones, with about 88% occurring once and the leading ten covering under 3.5%. The sequenced sample was PBMCs or T cells enriched from blood (not recorded which). The receptors were sampled from a woman aged 45-59 years who had recovered from COVID-19.

This chain connects TRBV18 to TRBJ2-1; a weak D match, TRBD2 (7 bases). This CDR3 is built from 16 residues. Germline V gene data show CDR1 as KGHSH and CDR2 as LQKENI. The V end lost 4 bases, the J end lost 2 bases, and 15 bases lay between the germline ends. CDR3 region: CASSREGGGPYNEQFF. The DNA of the CDR3 is TGTGCCAGCTCACGTGAGGGCGGGGGCCCCTACAATGAGCAGTTCTTC.

The chain combines TRBV7-3 with TRBJ2-1; a weak D match, TRBD1 (5 bases). Trimming took off 2 bases at V and 7 bases at J, with 9 bases between the two ends. Germline loops: CDR1 SGHTA, CDR2 FQGTGA. The CDR3 spans 13 residues. CDR3 in amino acids: CASSLWQGNEQFF. The DNA for the CDR3 is TGTGCCAGCAGCTTATGGCAGGGAAATGAGCAGTTCTTC.

V usage is TRBV29-1 and J usage is TRBJ2-5, with no clear D. This CDR3 is 13 amino acids long. The V end lost 3 bases, the J end lost 3 bases, and 11 bases lay between the germline ends. From germline, CDR1 is SQVTM and CDR2 ANQGSEA. Here the CDR3 reads CSVEEFGKETQYF. CDR3 DNA sequence: TGCAGCGTTGAGGAGTTCGGAAAAGAGACCCAGTACTTC. Supplemented by reference TRBV29-1 and TRBJ2-5, the full variable domain reads SAVISQKPSRDICQRGTSLTIQCQVDSQVTMMFWYRQQPGQSLTLIATANQGSEATYESGFVIDKFPISRPNLTFSTLTVSNMSPEDSSIYLCSVEEFGKETQYFGPGTRLLVL.

This clone was detected once. The same CDR3 also results from other DNA sequences found in this sample. This sequence joins TRBV6-5 and TRBJ1-3; 7 positions match TRBD1. With 0 bases clipped from V and 1 base from J, the junction kept 0 bases outside the gene matches. Germline CDR1 reads MNHEY; CDR2 reads SVGAGI. The CDR3 sequence is 15 residues long. CDR3 sequence reads: CASSYSTGSGNTIYF. As DNA, the CDR3 is TGTGCCAGCAGTTACTCGACAGGGTCTGGAAACACCATATATTTT.

The chain is built from TRBV6-5 and TRBJ2-7; 7 bases line up with TRBD1. The trim removed 0 bases at V and 3 bases at J, leaving 5 bases unmatched. Germline-derived CDR1 and CDR2 are MNHEY and SVGAGI. CDR3 length: 15 residues. The CDR3 bases are TGTGCCAGCAGTTACTCGCTGCAGGGGGTCTACGAGCAGTACTTC. This translates into CASSYSLQGVYEQYF.

The gene calls are TRBV9 and TRBJ2-1; D is unclear. V was clipped by 6 bases and J by 4 bases, with 14 bases between them. CDR3 size: 14 residues. Germline assignment: CDR1 SGDLS and CDR2 YYNGEE. CDR3 coding DNA: TGTGCCAGCACGAAAGAGATGCGGTACAATGAGCAGTTCTTC. It encodes CASTKEMRYNEQFF.

The chain carries TRBV7-2 and TRBJ1-2, with 7 bases that match TRBD1. The length of the CDR3 is 16 residues. The trim removed 3 bases at V and 6 bases at J, leaving 13 bases unmatched. From germline, CDR1 is SGHTA and CDR2 FQGNSA. CDR3 nucleotide sequence: TGTGCCAGCAGCTTTCACGCTGGCACAGGGGCGGATGGCTACACCTTC. Residues: CASSFHAGTGADGYTF.

The rearrangement links TRBV4-3 to TRBJ2-1; 9 bases line up with TRBD2. V shed 5 bases, J shed 2 bases, and the junction held 7 bases outside the gene matches. Germline CDR1 is LGHNA and CDR2 is YSLEER. CDR3 length equals 16 residues. The DNA of the CDR3 is TGCGCCAGCAGCTTAAGGACTAGCGTACCCTACAATGAGCAGTTCTTC. Its protein product is CASSLRTSVPYNEQFF.

This clone has a handful of counts. The chain couples TRBV7-2 to TRBJ1-3, with 7 bases identical to TRBD1. V dropped 8 bases and J dropped 3; count of bases not matched to a gene: 13. Germline CDR1 reads SGHTA; CDR2 reads FQGNSA. The CDR3 is made up of 16 amino acids. The CDR3 is CASESGAGGFGNTIYF. CDR3 bases: TGTGCCAGCGAATCCGGTGCAGGGGGTTTTGGAAACACCATATATTTT.

The chain links TRBV14 to TRBJ1-1; D might be TRBD1 (5 bases). Germline assignment: CDR1 SGHDN and CDR2 FVKESK. V gave up 0 bases and J gave up 4 bases, with 12 bases separating them. This CDR3 is 15 amino acids long. The CDR3, as DNA: TGTGCCAGCAGCCAAGATTGGGGCTGGGGCACTGAAGCTTTCTTT. Translation: CASSQDWGWGTEAFF.

This clone was seen just once. This chain joins TRBV5-1 and TRBJ1-4, with 10 bases aligning to TRBD1. Germline V CDR1 and CDR2: SGHRS, YFSETQ. The CDR3 covers 15 residues. V was clipped by 3 bases and J by 3 bases; unmatched bases: 2. The CDR3 reads CASSYGTGANEKLFF. The CDR3 DNA sequence: TGCGCCAGCAGCTACGGGACAGGGGCTAATGAAAAACTGTTTTTT. Complete variable domain (other parts from reference TRBV5-1 and TRBJ1-4): KAGVTQTPRYLIKTRGQQVTLSCSPISGHRSVSWYQQTPGQGLQFLFEYFSETQRNKGNFPGRFSGRQFSNSRSEMNVSTLELGDSALYLCASSYGTGANEKLFFGSGTQLSVL.

The chain couples TRBV19 to TRBJ1-2, with D possibly matching TRBD1 (5 bases). V lost 7 bases and J 2 bases, leaving 11 bases between the germline ends. The CDR3 extends over 13 amino acids. CDR1 is LNHDA, CDR2 SQIVND, per germline (reference sequence). The CDR3 sequence: CASTETANYGYTF. Here the CDR3 DNA reads TGTGCCAGTACCGAGACAGCCAACTATGGCTACACCTTC.

CDR3 amino acids: CAWSVQPTEAFF. CDR3 DNA sequence: TGTGCCTGGAGTGTACAGCCCACTGAAGCTTTCTTT. V and J are TRBV30 and TRBJ1-1, with unresolved D. V lost 0 bases and J lost 4, with 6 bases in between. From germline, CDR1 is GTSNPN and CDR2 SVGIG (reference sequence). The CDR3 runs to 12 residues.

The chain links TRBV27 to TRBJ1-6, with a possible D match to TRBD1 (5 bases). The CDR3 extends over 15 amino acids. The V and J ends lost 5 bases and 10 bases respectively, with 18 bases between them. Germline lookup yields CDR1 MNHEY and CDR2 SMNVEV (reference sequence). The CDR3 DNA sequence: TGTGCCAGCAGTGCGGACCGGGGGGGAGACTCACCCCTCCACTTT. It is translated as CASSADRGGDSPLHF.